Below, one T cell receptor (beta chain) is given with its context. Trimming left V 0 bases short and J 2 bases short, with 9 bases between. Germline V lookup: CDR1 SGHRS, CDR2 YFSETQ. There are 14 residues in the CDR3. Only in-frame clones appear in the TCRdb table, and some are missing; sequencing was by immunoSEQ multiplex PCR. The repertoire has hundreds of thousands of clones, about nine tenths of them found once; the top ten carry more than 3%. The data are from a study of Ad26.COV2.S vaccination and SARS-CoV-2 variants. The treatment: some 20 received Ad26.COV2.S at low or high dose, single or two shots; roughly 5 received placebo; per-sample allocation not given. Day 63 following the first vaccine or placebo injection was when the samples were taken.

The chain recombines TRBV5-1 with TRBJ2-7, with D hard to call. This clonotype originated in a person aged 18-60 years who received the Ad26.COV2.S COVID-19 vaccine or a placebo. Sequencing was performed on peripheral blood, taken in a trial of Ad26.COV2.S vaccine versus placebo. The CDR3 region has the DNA TGCGCCAGCAGCTTGGCCTCAGAAACCTACGAGCAGTACTTC. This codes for CASSLASETYEQYF.